What follows are 17 T cell receptor beta chains derived from one specimen sequenced in a study of blood T cell repertoires in COVID-19. Generated by immunoSEQ multiplex PCR, the TCRdb table keeps only in-frame clones and is missing some. The table has 250,000 to 300,000 clones, about nine tenths seen once. The source material was PBMCs or T cells enriched from blood (not recorded which). The source is a woman aged 40 to 55 who had recovered from COVID-19.

This clone was counted a single time. The chain links TRBV5-1 to TRBJ1-1; 8 bases are a match to TRBD1. The trim removed 0 bases at V and 5 bases at J, leaving 12 bases unmatched. CDR1 SGHRS and CDR2 YFSETQ come from the germline V gene. The CDR3 contains 17 residues. CDR3 residues: CASSLVPMGTGGTEAFF. CDR3 nucleotides: TGCGCCAGCAGCTTGGTTCCTATGGGTACAGGGGGAACTGAAGCTTTCTTT.

CDR3 sequence reads: CASSRTSERGYGYTF. The CDR3 nucleotides are TGTGCCAGCAGCCGTACCTCGGAACGGGGCTATGGCTACACCTTC. The chain links TRBV11-2 to TRBJ1-2; D remains ambiguous. Germline V CDR1 and CDR2: SGHAT, FQNNGV. The CDR3 spans 15 residues. V shed 5 bases and J shed 4 bases, with 17 bases lying between them.

The chain carries TRBV5-1 and TRBJ2-5; 7 bases align to TRBD1. The germline CDR1 and CDR2 sequences are SGHRS and YFSETQ. The CDR3 extends over 13 amino acids. The V segment lost 4 bases and the J segment 5 bases; nucleotides outside the gene matches: 5. The CDR3 nucleotides are TGCGCCAGCAGCGTTACAGGGGACGAGACCCAGTACTTC. It yields the protein CASSVTGDETQYF.

J is TRBJ1-2 and V is TRBV2; 8 bases map to TRBD1. Germline V lookup: CDR1 SNHLY, CDR2 FYNNEI. The CDR3 extends over 15 amino acids. J gave up 0 bases and V 7 bases, and 7 bases lay outside the gene matches. Here the CDR3 reads CASTLSTGANYGYTF. CDR3 nucleotides: TGTGCCAGCACTTTATCGACAGGGGCTAACTATGGCTACACCTTC.

The rearrangement uses TRBV5-1 and TRBJ2-1; 9 nucleotides line up with TRBD1. Germline CDR1 and CDR2: SGHRS and YFSETQ. Germline trimming cut 4 bases from V and 7 bases from J; bases unmatched to any gene: 12. This CDR3 region has 16 residues. The CDR3, as DNA: TGCGCCAGCAGCGCTTGGACAGGGGTTAACGGGAATGAGCAGTTCTTC. This codes for CASSAWTGVNGNEQFF.

V gene TRBV5-4 combines with J gene TRBJ2-1; TRBD2 matches 8 bases. Trimming at V came to 4 bases and at J to 0 bases, leaving 3 bases not matched to a gene. Looked up from germline, CDR1 is SGHNT and CDR2 is YYREEE (reference sequence). The CDR3 is 15 residues long. CDR3 DNA: TGTGCCAGCAGCCCGGGGGGGAGCTCCTACAATGAGCAGTTCTTC. Residues: CASSPGGSSYNEQFF.

The V and J genes are TRBV4-2 and TRBJ2-3; 7 bases agree with TRBD2. The CDR3 runs 20 residues. Unmatched junction bases numbered 22, after V lost 4 bases and J lost 3 bases. Per germline, CDR1 LGHNA and CDR2 YNFKEQ. In DNA, the CDR3 is TGTGCCAGCAGCCGAGAGATTGGCGGGGGTTTCCCGGGTTGGACAGATACGCAGTATTTT. It codes for CASSREIGGGFPGWTDTQYF.

The rearrangement uses TRBV7-9 and TRBJ2-3, with TRBD2 identical over 7 bases. V was clipped by 5 bases and J by 3 bases; unmatched bases: 8. Germline loops: CDR1 SEHNR, CDR2 FQNEAQ (reference sequence). CDR3 length: 15 amino acids. The CDR3 region is CASSQYRGVTDTQYF. The CDR3 coding sequence is TGTGCCAGCAGCCAGTACCGGGGGGTGACAGATACGCAGTATTTT.

The chain carries TRBV6-6 and TRBJ1-2; D is unclear. Germline V gene sequence: CDR1 MNHNY, CDR2 SVGAGI (reference sequence). The CDR3 totals 12 residues. The germline V and J ends were trimmed by 2 bases and 7 bases, with 8 bases remaining between them. CDR3: CASSYGWAGYTF. The CDR3 DNA reads as TGTGCCAGCAGTTACGGTTGGGCTGGCTACACCTTC.

This clone was picked up one time. V and J are TRBV27 and TRBJ1-1; D is unresolved. V lost 1 base and J 5 bases, leaving 8 bases between the germline ends. The CDR3 sequence is 13 residues long. CDR1 and CDR2 from the germline V gene are MNHEY and SMNVEV (reference sequence). The CDR3 reads CASSLFTETEAFF. CDR3 DNA sequence: TGTGCCAGCAGTTTATTCACAGAGACTGAAGCTTTCTTT.

This chain connects TRBV10-3 to TRBJ2-3; 7 bases line up with TRBD2. Germline V gene data show CDR1 as ENHRY and CDR2 as SYGVKD. CDR3 length equals 17 residues. J gave up 5 bases and V 5 bases, and 16 bases lay outside the gene matches. CDR3 protein: CAISSPRASGAGDTQYF. CDR3 DNA sequence: TGTGCCATCAGTTCCCCCAGGGCTAGCGGTGCTGGAGATACGCAGTATTTT.

Turning to this clone: Other DNA sequences of this sample code for an identical CDR3. J is TRBJ2-2 and V is TRBV19, with D perhaps TRBD1 (5 bases). V lost 2 bases and J 2 bases, leaving 6 bases between the germline ends. The CDR3 contains 14 residues. Germline lookup yields CDR1 LNHDA and CDR2 SQIVND (reference sequence). DNA of the CDR3: TGTGCCAGTAGTATAAGGGGTAACACCGGGGAGCTGTTTTTT. It specifies CASSIRGNTGELFF.

The chain links TRBV5-5 to TRBJ1-1; no clear D gene. The CDR3 extends over 15 amino acids. Trimming removed 0 bases at V and 1 base at J, with 10 bases between. CDR1 is SGHKS and CDR2 is YYEKEE in the germline V gene (reference sequence). DNA of the CDR3: TGTGCCAGCAGCTTGGGCTTGTTCGGGAACACTGAAGCTTTCTTT. Amino acids: CASSLGLFGNTEAFF.

The chain is built from TRBV5-5 and TRBJ2-7; no clear D gene. The CDR3 is made up of 15 amino acids. CDR1 and CDR2 (germline): SGHKS, YYEKEE (reference sequence). V lost 0 bases, J lost 2 bases, and 12 bases lay in between. The CDR3 loop reads CASSLGAISAYEQYF. The CDR3 coding sequence is TGTGCCAGCAGCTTGGGGGCTATCTCTGCCTACGAGCAGTACTTC.

This clone was recorded only once. V and J are TRBV5-4 and TRBJ2-3, with a tentative D call TRBD2 (5 bases). The CDR3 covers 12 residues. V was cut by 4 bases and J by 7 bases, with 10 bases left in between. Germline V CDR1 and CDR2: SGHNT, YYREEE (reference sequence). The DNA for the CDR3 is TGTGCCAGCAGCCGGACTTACCATACGCAGTATTTT. It specifies CASSRTYHTQYF.

Details on this clone: The identical CDR3 is also encoded by other nucleotide sequences in the sample. The chain combines TRBV4-3 with TRBJ2-7, with 8 bases matching TRBD1. The germline CDR1 and CDR2 sequences are LGHNA and YSLEER. The trim removed 4 bases at V and 1 base at J, leaving 3 bases unmatched. The CDR3 length is 14 residues. Here the CDR3 reads CASSLRDRSYEQYF. The CDR3 bases are TGCGCCAGCAGCCTCCGGGACAGGTCCTACGAGCAGTACTTC.

This chain links TRBV19 with TRBJ1-3, with D unclear. V was pared by 7 bases and J by 3 bases, with 13 bases between. CDR3 length: 14 amino acids. The germline CDR1 and CDR2 sequences are LNHDA and SQIVND (reference sequence). The CDR3 nucleotides read TGTGCCAGTATCCTGAGCTATGATGGAAACACCATATATTTT. Translated, it gives CASILSYDGNTIYF.